The entry that follows covers one T cell receptor (beta chain) sequence. This entry is derived from a study of blood T cell repertoires in COVID-19. Overall study: From the United States, Italy and Spain came samples of acute and convalescent COVID-19. From T cells, B-cell-depleted T cells, or PBMCs came the material, which was cDNA or gDNA.

Measured with immunoSEQ multiplex PCR; TCRdb has only the in-frame clones, and not every one. The sample carries 190,000 or so clones, approximately 86% recorded once. The cohort comprised adults aged about 18 to 90 years residing in about two dozen US areas. Clinical history reported by participants formed the basis on which cohorts were assigned. The length of the CDR3 is 14 residues. CDR1 and CDR2 (germline): SGHTA, FQGNSA. V shed 1 base and J shed 9 bases, with 10 bases lying between them. Sequencing was carried out using PBMCs or T cells enriched from blood (not recorded which). The rearrangement links TRBV7-2 to TRBJ1-6, with D uncertain. The sequence came from a man younger than 35 with acute COVID-19. The CDR3: CASSLGIGGSPLHF. The CDR3 DNA reads TGTGCCAGCAGCTTAGGGATAGGAGGTTCACCCCTCCACTTT.